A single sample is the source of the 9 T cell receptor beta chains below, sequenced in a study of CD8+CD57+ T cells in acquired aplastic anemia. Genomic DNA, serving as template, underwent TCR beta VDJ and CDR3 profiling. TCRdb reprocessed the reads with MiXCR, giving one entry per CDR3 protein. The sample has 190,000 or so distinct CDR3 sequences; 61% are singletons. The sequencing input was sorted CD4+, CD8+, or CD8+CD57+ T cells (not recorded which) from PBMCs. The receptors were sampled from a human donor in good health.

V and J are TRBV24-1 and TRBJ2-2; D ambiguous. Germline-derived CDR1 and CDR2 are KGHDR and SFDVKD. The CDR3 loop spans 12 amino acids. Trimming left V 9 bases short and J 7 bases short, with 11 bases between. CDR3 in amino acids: CATGNEIGELFF. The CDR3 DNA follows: TGTGCCACCGGGAATGAAATCGGGGAGCTGTTTTTT.

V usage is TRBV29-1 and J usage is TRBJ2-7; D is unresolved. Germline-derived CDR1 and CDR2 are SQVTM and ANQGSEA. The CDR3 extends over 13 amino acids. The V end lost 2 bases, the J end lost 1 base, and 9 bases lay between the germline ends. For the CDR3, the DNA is TGCAGCGTTGAATCCGGGCAGTCCTACGAGCAGTACTTC. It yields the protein CSVESGQSYEQYF.

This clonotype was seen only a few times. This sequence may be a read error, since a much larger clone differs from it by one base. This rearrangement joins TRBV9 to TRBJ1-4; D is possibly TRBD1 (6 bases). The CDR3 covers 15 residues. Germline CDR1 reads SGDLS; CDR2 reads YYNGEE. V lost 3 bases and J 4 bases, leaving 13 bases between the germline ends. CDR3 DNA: TGTGCCAGCAGCGAATACGGGGGGCTTAATGAAAAACTGTTTTTT. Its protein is CASSEYGGLNEKLFF.

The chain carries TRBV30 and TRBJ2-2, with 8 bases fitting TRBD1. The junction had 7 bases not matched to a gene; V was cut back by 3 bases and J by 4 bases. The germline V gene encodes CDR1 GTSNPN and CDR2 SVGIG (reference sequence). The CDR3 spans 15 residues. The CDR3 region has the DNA TGTGCCTGGAGAGCCGGACAGGGTTTCACCGGGGAGCTGTTTTTT. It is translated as CAWRAGQGFTGELFF.

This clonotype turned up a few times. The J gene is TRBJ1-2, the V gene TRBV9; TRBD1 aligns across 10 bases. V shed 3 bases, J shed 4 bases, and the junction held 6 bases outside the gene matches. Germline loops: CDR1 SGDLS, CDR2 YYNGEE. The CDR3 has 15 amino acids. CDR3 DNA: TGTGCCAGCAGCGCCGACAGGGGGCGAGCCTATGGCTACACCTTC. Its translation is CASSADRGRAYGYTF.

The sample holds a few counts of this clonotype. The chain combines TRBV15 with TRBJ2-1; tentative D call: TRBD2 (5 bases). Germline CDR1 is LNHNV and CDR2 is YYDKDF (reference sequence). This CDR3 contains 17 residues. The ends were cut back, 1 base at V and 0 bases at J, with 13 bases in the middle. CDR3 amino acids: CATSRGSGSGSYNEQFF. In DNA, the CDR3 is TGTGCCACCAGCAGAGGAAGTGGGAGCGGCTCCTACAATGAGCAGTTCTTC.

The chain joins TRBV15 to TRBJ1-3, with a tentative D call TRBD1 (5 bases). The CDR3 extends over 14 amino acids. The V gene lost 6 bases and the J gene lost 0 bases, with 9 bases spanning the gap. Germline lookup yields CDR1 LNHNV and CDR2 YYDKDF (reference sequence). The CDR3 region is CATSMGVSGNTIYF. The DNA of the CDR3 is TGTGCCACCAGTATGGGGGTCTCTGGAAACACCATATATTTT.

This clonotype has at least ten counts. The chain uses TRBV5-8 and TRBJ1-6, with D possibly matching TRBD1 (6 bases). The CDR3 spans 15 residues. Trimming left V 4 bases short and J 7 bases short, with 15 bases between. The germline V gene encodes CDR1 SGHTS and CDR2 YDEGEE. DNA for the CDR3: TGTGCCAGCAGCCCCGGGGGCGAGCTGAATTCACCCCTCCACTTT. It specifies CASSPGGELNSPLHF.

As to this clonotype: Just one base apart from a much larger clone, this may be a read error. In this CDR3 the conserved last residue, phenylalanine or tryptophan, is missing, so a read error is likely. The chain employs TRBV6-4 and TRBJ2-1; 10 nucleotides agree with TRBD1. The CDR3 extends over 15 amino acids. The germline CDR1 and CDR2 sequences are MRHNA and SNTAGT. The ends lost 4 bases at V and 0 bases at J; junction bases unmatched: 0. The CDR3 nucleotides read TGTGCCAGCAGTGGGACAGGGGGCTCCTACAATGAGCAGTTCCTC. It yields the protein CASSGTGGSYNEQFL.